There are many counts of the clone carrying this T cell receptor beta chain. Its antigen is still unknown. The time point is: persistent/refractory GD, antithyroid drugs over 5 years with positive TRAb. The TCR library used RNA extracted from PBMCs. Guidelines of the American Thyroid Association were used to diagnose Graves' disease. These data belong to a study of regulatory T cells in long-lasting Graves disease. Study details: Persistent Graves' disease denoted over 5 years of antithyroid drugs plus positive TSH receptor antibodies.

Overall study results and limits: Persistent disease exhibited a predilection for TRBV28, TRBJ1-2 and TRBJ2-5.

Building the TCR beta libraries relied on iRepertoire HTBI primers, and CDR3 regions underwent Arm-PCR. Using its own MiXCR run on the multiplex PCR reads, TCRdb lists one record per CDR3 protein. There are approximately 400,000 distinct CDR3 sequences in the sample; 20% to 30% occur only once, and roughly 28% lies in the top ten. J gave up 4 bases and V 4 bases, and 3 bases lay outside the gene matches. The CDR3 contains 13 residues. CDR1 is MNHGY and CDR2 is SVAAGI in the germline V gene. The starting material was peripheral blood mononuclear cells (PBMCs), obtained when the disease was refractory, from a patient treated with antithyroid drugs. V usage is TRBV6-9 and J usage is TRBJ1-1; 7 nucleotides agree with TRBD1. This receptor was taken from a female donor with Graves disease. CDR3 residues: CASSSQGTTEAFF. The DNA of the CDR3 is TGTGCCAGCAGTTCACAGGGGACCACTGAAGCTTTCTTT.